This T cell receptor (beta chain) was captured by sequencing in a study of cytomegalovirus exposure and HLA in healthy donors. The CDR3 sequence is 15 residues long. Germline V lookup: CDR1 SEHNR, CDR2 FQNEAQ (reference sequence). Vbeta (60) and Jbeta (13) primers were used in the PCR. Assay used: immunoSEQ multiplex PCR; TCRdb lists only in-frame clones, some missing. The sample includes 70,000 to 95,000 clones, approximately 56% seen only once; the top ten take about 5.4%. For this clone: An end of the junction does not agree with germline; a read error may underlie this.

Input material: PBMCs. The TCR was taken from a woman aged 30 to 39 in good health and CMV-seropositive. The chain couples TRBV7-9 to TRBJ2-2, with 9 positions matching TRBD1. This CDR3 is CSSSYTGQGVGELFF. CDR3 nucleotides: TGTTCCAGCAGCTATACGGGACAGGGAGTTGGGGAGCTGTTTTTT.